This T cell receptor (beta chain) comes out of a study of response to subunit inactivated influenza vaccine. The study, taken as a whole, reports: The authors suggested that few new T cells are recruited per seasonal influenza vaccination.

V dropped 3 bases and J dropped 5 bases, with 14 bases sitting between them. The length of the CDR3 is 14 residues. Germline CDR1 is SQVTM and CDR2 is ANQGSEA. Each CDR3 protein is one row after TCRdb ran MiXCR on the RT-PCR reads. Of 540,000 or so distinct CDR3 sequences listed, 13% are singletons. On this clonotype itself: What it binds is unknown.

The rearrangement links TRBV29-1 to TRBJ2-1; D gene uncertain. Sample: PBMCs from blood, taken roughly 46 days after vaccination. The receptor comes from a man in his forties or fifties who received an inactivated influenza vaccine. The CDR3 is CSVEDQNINNEQFF. CDR3 DNA sequence: TGCAGCGTTGAGGACCAGAACATTAACAATGAGCAGTTCTTC.